This TCR beta chain derives from a study of regulatory T cells in long-lasting Graves disease. Study-level information: Positivity for TSH receptor antibodies plus over 5 years of antithyroid drugs meant persistent Graves' disease. General study points: Sharing of public clonotypes was greater in persistent patients (about 3,000) than in new patients (around 1,000). Persistent Graves' cases showed lower TCR diversity than newly diagnosed cases. Persistent disease preferred TRBV28, TRBJ1-2 and TRBJ2-5.

Building the TCR beta libraries relied on iRepertoire HTBI primers, and CDR3 regions underwent Arm-PCR. MiXCR, run by TCRdb on the multiplex PCR reads, gives a single entry per CDR3 protein. The table has 600,000 to 800,000 distinct CDR3 sequences, about 30% seen once. Remarks on this clonotype: The antigen remains undetermined.

Germline loops: CDR1 SEHNR, CDR2 FQNEAQ (reference sequence). CDR3 length: 13 residues. Between the trimmed V and J ends, which lost 1 base and 3 bases, there was a span of 6 bases. The time point is: persistent/refractory GD, antithyroid drugs over 5 years with positive TRAb. PBMC RNA served as the TCR library source. The TCR sequence derives from a female donor with Graves disease. The chain joins TRBV7-9 to TRBJ1-1; no definite D call. This material consisted of peripheral blood mononuclear cells (PBMCs), taken when the disease was refractory, from a patient treated with antithyroid drugs. CDR3 protein: CASSLDQDTEAFF. In DNA form, the CDR3 reads TGTGCCAGCAGCTTAGATCAAGACACTGAAGCTTTCTTT.